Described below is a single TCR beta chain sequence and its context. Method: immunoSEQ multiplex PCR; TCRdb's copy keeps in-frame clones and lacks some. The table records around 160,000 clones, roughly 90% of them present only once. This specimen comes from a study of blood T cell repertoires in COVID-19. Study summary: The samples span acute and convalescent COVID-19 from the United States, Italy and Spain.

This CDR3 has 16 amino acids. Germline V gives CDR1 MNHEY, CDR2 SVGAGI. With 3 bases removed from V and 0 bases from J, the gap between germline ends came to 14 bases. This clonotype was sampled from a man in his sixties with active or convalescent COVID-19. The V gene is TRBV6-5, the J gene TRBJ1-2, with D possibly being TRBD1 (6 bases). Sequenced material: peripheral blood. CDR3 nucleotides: TGTGCCAGCAGTTATTTTCCCGGGACATCTAACTATGGCTACACCTTC. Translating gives CASSYFPGTSNYGYTF.